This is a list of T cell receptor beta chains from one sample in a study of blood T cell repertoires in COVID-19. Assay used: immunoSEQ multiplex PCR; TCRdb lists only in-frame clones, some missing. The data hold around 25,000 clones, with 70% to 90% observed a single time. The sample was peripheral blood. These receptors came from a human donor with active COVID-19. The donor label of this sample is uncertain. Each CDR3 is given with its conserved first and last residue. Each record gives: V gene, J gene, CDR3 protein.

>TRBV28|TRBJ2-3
CASSPTQRTDTQYF
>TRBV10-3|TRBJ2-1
CAISTTSGSSYNEQFF
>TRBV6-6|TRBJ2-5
CAIRTGEETQYF
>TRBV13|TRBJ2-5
CASSSNRGEMETQYF
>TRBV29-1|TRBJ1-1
CSVGFAENTEAFF
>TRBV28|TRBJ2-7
CASSLTSGSDEQYF
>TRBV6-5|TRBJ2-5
CASSSPRAQETQYF
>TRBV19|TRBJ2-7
CASSAGYEQYF
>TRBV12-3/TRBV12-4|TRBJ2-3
CASILGTLDTQYF
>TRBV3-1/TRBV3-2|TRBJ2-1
CASSQTRVVDEQFF
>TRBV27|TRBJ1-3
CASSLSRVPIYF
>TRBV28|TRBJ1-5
CASSPDRHQPQHF
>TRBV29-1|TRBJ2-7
CSVEDQREGPYEQYF
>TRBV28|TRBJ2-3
CASSSGARDTQYF
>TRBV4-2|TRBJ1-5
CASSQSRGVGQPQHF
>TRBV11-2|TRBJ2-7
CASGASYEQYF
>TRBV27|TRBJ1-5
CASSFTRAGPQHF
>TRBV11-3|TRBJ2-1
CASSPGLARDEQFF
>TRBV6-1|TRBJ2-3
CASSDSGGTDTQYF
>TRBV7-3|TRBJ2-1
CASSPTSGSLDEQFF
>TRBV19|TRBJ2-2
CASSSTYTNTGELFF
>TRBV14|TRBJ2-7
CASSHGQFYEQYF
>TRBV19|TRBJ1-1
CATEIQGPGGEAFF
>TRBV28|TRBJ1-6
CASSLTQGYSPLHF
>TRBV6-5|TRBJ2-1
CASSTPGGLVNEQFF
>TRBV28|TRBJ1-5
CATPVVRTVISYSNQPQHF
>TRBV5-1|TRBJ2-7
CASSLAEAGEQYF
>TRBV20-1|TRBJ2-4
CSASQLAKNIQYF
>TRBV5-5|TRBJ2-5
CASSLLAETQYF
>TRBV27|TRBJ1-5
CASSSHSNQPQHF
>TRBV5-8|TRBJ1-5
CASSQGDVQPQHF
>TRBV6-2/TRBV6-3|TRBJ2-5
CASSLGEREVKTQYF
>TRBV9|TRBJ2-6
CASTSSGGANVLTF
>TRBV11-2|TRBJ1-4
CASSTTANEKLFF
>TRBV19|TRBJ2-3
CASSRQGLETDTQYF
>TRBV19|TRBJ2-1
CASSNSGRDNEQFF
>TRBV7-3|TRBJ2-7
CASSVNRGPYEQYF
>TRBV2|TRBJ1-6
CASGGVSYNSPLHF
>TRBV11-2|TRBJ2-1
CASSTGNEQFF
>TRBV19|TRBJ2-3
CASSTGGPTDTQYF
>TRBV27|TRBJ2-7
CASSFTAAGEQYF
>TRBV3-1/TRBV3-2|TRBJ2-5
CASSVDTVGSQYF
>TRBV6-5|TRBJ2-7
CASTPEGTYEQYF
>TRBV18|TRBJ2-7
CASSPASGAHYEQYF
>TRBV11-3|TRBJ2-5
CASSFIAGVAETQYF